This T cell receptor (beta chain) was identified during a study of blood T cell repertoires in COVID-19. Some clones are missing from TCRdb's copy, which holds only in-frame ones; the method was immunoSEQ multiplex PCR. The table records about 170,000 clones, 88% of them present only once. The CDR3 covers 14 residues. Germline V gives CDR1 SGDLS, CDR2 YYNGEE. The germline V and J ends were trimmed by 0 bases and 8 bases, with 12 bases remaining between them. Sequencing was carried out using peripheral blood. The V gene is TRBV9, the J gene TRBJ2-1, with D possibly being TRBD2 (6 bases). The TCR was taken from a man over 45 who had recovered from COVID-19. CDR3 nucleotides: TGTGCCAGCAGCGTAGAAGCGGGTCGCGATGAGCAGTTCTTC. Its translation is CASSVEAGRDEQFF.